This entry describes one T cell receptor beta chain. The target antigen is unknown. The CDR3 sequence is 17 residues long. Per germline, CDR1 LNHDA and CDR2 SQIVND (reference sequence). Trimming cost V 0 bases and J 7 bases; bases outside gene matches: 5. Expressed TCRB transcripts got sequenced, as all isolated RNA was reverse transcribed. Profiling relied on immunoSEQ multiplex PCR, and the TCRdb table lists in-frame clones only, not all of them. The repertoire holds over 40,000 clones, with 50% as singletons. The sample is drawn from a study of beta chain features in type 1 diabetes. Study observations and caveats: Cells carrying high TCR expression could end up over-represented when cDNA is sequenced.

The genes are TRBV19 and TRBJ2-1, with TRBD2 matching 14 bases. Material for sequencing was stem cell memory CD4+ T cells from blood. The clonotype originates from a woman aged 25 to 45 in good health. The CDR3 coding sequence is TGTGCCAGTAGTATAGAACCGGGACTAGCGGGAGAAAATGAGCAGTTCTTC. Translating gives CASSIEPGLAGENEQFF. Full variable domain (rest looked up from reference TRBV19 and TRBJ2-1): DGGITQSPKYLFRKEGQNVTLSCEQNLNHDAMYWYRQDPGQGLRLIYYSQIVNDFQKGDIAEGYSVSREKKESFPLTVTSAQKNPTAFYLCASSIEPGLAGENEQFFGPGTRLTVL.